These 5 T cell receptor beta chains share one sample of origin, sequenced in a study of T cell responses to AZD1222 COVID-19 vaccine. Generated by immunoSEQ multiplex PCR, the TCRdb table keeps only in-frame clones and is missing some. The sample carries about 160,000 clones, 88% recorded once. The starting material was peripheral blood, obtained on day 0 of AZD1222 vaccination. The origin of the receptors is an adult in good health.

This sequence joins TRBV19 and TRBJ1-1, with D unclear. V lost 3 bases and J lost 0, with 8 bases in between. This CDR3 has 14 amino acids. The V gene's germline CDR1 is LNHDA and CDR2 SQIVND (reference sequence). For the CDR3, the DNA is TGTGCCAGTAGTATGAACAGTTTGAACACTGAAGCTTTCTTT. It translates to CASSMNSLNTEAFF.

The CDR3 region is CASSSGTRTQYF. For the CDR3, the DNA is TGTGCCAGCAGTTCCGGGACACGGACCCAGTACTTC. The chain joins TRBV6-2 or TRBV6-3 to TRBJ2-5; weak D call: TRBD1 (6 bases). The CDR3 covers 12 residues. CDR1 is MNHEY and CDR2 is SVGEGT in the germline V gene. Trimming removed 4 bases from V and 7 bases from J, with 10 bases in between.

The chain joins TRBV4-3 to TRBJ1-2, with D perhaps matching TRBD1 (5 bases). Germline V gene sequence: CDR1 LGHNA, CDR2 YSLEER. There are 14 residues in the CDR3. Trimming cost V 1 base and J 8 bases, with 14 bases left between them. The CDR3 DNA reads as TGCGCCAGCAGCCAAGGTCGGGGGAATGGCGGCTACACCTTC. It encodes CASSQGRGNGGYTF.

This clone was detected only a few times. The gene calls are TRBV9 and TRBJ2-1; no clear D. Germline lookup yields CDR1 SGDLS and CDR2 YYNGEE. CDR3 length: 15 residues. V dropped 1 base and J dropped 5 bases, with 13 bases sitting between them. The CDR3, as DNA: TGTGCCAGCAGCGTAAGGGAACGGCCCCACAATGAGCAGTTCTTC. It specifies CASSVRERPHNEQFF.

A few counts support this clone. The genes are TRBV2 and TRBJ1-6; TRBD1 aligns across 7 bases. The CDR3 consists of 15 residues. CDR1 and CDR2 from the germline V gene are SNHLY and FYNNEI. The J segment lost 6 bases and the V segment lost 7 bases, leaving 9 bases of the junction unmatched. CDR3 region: CASTTLQGTNSPLHF. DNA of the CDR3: TGTGCCAGCACCACCCTACAGGGGACTAATTCACCCCTCCACTTT.